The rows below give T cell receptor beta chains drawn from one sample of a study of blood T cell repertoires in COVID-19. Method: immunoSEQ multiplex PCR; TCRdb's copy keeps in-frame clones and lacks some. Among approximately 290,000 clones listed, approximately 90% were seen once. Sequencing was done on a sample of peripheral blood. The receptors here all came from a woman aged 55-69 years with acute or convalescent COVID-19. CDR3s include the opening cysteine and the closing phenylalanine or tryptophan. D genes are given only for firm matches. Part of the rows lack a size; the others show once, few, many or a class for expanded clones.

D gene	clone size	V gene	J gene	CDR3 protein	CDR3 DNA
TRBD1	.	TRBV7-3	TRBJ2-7	CASSERGTDYEQYF	TGTGCCAGCAGTGAAAGGGGGACAGACTACGAGCAGTACTTC
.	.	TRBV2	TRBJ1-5	CASSDATSNQPQHF	TGTGCCAGCAGTGACGCCACTTCCAATCAGCCCCAGCATTTT
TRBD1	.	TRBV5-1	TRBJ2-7	CASSPLDRAYEQYF	TGCGCCAGCAGCCCCCTGGACAGGGCCTACGAGCAGTACTTC
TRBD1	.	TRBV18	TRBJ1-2	CASSSGTGGYGYTF	TGTGCCAGCTCATCCGGGACAGGGGGCTATGGCTACACCTTC
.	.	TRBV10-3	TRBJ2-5	CAISGSDQETQYF	TGTGCCATCAGTGGGAGTGACCAAGAGACCCAGTACTTC
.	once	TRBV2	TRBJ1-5	CASSGPNQPQHF	TGTGCCAGCAGTGGGCCCAATCAGCCCCAGCATTTT
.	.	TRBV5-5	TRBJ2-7	CASTSGVSSYEQYF	TGTGCCAGCACCTCGGGAGTCAGCTCCTACGAGCAGTACTTC
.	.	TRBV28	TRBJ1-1	CASSYAWANTEAFF	TGTGCCAGCAGCTATGCATGGGCAAACACTGAAGCTTTCTTT
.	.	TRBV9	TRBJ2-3	CASSARDTQYF	TGTGCCAGCAGCGCTCGAGATACGCAGTATTTT
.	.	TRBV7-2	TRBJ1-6	CASSTSSYNSPLHF	TGTGCCAGCAGCACGAGCTCCTATAATTCACCCCTCCACTTT
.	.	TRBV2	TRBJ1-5	CASSEAASQPQHF	TGTGCCAGCAGTGAAGCCGCTAGCCAGCCCCAGCATTTT
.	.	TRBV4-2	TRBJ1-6	CASSQETGNSPLHF	TGTGCCAGCAGCCAAGAAACGGGTAATTCACCCCTCCACTTT
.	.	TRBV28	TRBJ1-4	CATERGGKLFF	TGTGCCACAGAGAGGGGGGGAAAACTGTTTTTT
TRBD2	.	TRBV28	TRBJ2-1	CASSLGGLSYNEQFF	TGTGCCAGCAGTTTGGGAGGGCTAAGTTACAATGAGCAGTTCTTC
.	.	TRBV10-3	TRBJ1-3	CAILDSRSGNTIYF	TGTGCCATTCTGGACAGCCGCTCTGGAAACACCATATATTTT
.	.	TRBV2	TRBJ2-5	CASSGLDIGETQYF	TGTGCCAGCAGTGGACTAGATATAGGAGAGACCCAGTACTTC
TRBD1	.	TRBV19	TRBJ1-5	CASSSGARGFNQPQHF	TGTGCCAGTAGTTCAGGGGCCAGGGGGTTCAATCAGCCCCAGCATTTT
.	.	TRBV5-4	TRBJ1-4	CASSLSSRTNEKLFF	TGTGCCAGCAGCTTGTCCAGTCGAACTAATGAAAAACTGTTTTTT
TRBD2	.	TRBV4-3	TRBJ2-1	CASSRGLAGGPGVEQFF	TGCGCCAGCAGCCGAGGACTAGCGGGAGGCCCGGGGGTTGAGCAGTTCTTC
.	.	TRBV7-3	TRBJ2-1	CASSFRATSSYNEQFF	TGTGCCAGCAGCTTTCGCGCCACTAGCTCCTACAATGAGCAGTTCTTC
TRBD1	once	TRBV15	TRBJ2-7	CATSRSDRGYEQYF	TGTGCCACCAGCAGGTCGGACAGGGGCTACGAGCAGTACTTC
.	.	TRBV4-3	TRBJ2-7	CASSQDESGLYEQYF	TGCGCCAGCAGCCAAGATGAGAGCGGACTCTACGAGCAGTACTTC
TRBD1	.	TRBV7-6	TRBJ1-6	CASSLGQGRSPSPLHF	TGTGCCAGCAGCTTAGGACAGGGCCGAAGTCCTTCACCCCTCCACTTT
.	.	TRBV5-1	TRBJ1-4	CASSPQGGAANEKLFF	TGCGCCAGCAGCCCCCAAGGGGGTGCGGCTAATGAAAAACTGTTTTTT
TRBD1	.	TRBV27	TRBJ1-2	CASSPGQGSYGYTF	TGTGCCAGCAGCCCCGGACAGGGGTCCTATGGCTACACCTTC
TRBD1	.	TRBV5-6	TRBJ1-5	CASSHRGPSNQPQHF	TGTGCCAGCAGCCACAGGGGGCCAAGCAATCAGCCCCAGCATTTT
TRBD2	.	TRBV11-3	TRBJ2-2	CASSLVLAGAPGELFF	TGTGCCAGCAGCTTAGTCCTAGCGGGAGCTCCCGGGGAGCTGTTTTTT
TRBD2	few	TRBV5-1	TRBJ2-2	CASSLTSANTGELFF	TGCGCCAGCAGCCTGACTAGCGCCAACACCGGGGAGCTGTTTTTT